This entry lists 16 T cell receptor beta chains sequenced from one sample in a study of cytomegalovirus exposure and HLA in healthy donors. Profiled with immunoSEQ multiplex PCR; TCRdb holds only in-frame clones, not every one. This repertoire shows some 110,000 clones, about 87% found once; its top ten account for 1.5% to 2%. The sample comprised PBMCs. These receptors came from a man between 18 and 35 years old in good health and CMV-seronegative.

The J gene is TRBJ1-1, the V gene TRBV5-1; tentatively, D is TRBD1 (6 bases). Germline CDR1 and CDR2: SGHRS and YFSETQ. Trimming removed 0 bases from V and 7 bases from J, with 13 bases in between. CDR3 length equals 14 residues. The CDR3 DNA reads TGCGCCAGCAGCTTGGGGGACACCTTCGATGAAGCTTTCTTT. This codes for CASSLGDTFDEAFF.

The rearrangement uses TRBV30 and TRBJ2-1, with a weak D call TRBD2 (6 bases). In germline, CDR1 is GTSNPN, CDR2 SVGIG (reference sequence). V lost 0 bases to trimming and J lost 0 bases, with 12 bases between them. This CDR3 has 16 amino acids. The chain's CDR3 is CAWSVPGRLSYNEQFF. In DNA form, the CDR3 reads TGTGCCTGGAGTGTACCAGGGAGGCTCTCCTACAATGAGCAGTTCTTC. The whole variable domain, filled in from reference TRBV30 and TRBJ2-1, reads SQTIHQWPATLVQPVGSPLSLECTVEGTSNPNLYWYRQAAGRGLQLLFYSVGIGQISSEVPQNLSASRPQDRQFILSSKKLLLSDSGFYLCAWSVPGRLSYNEQFFGPGTRLTVL.

The chain carries TRBV5-5 and TRBJ2-5; the match to TRBD1 covers 9 bases. Germline-derived CDR1 and CDR2 are SGHKS and YYEKEE (reference sequence). The CDR3 loop spans 15 amino acids. V shed 4 bases, J shed 4 bases, and the junction held 8 bases outside the gene matches. The CDR3 DNA sequence: TGTGCCAGCAGCCCCCGGGACAGGGAAGCAGAGACCCAGTACTTC. It translates to CASSPRDREAETQYF. Full variable domain (remainder filled in from reference TRBV5-5 and TRBJ2-5): DAGVTQSPTHLIKTRGQQVTLRCSPISGHKSVSWYQQVLGQGPQFIFQYYEKEERGRGNFPDRFSARQFPNYSSELNVNALLLGDSALYLCASSPRDREAETQYFGPGTRLLVL.

CDR3 loop: CASSYSTTGGNGELFF. The CDR3 DNA sequence: TGTGCCAGCAGTTACTCGACGACAGGGGGCAACGGGGAGCTGTTTTTT. The gene calls are TRBV6-5 and TRBJ2-2; TRBD1 agrees at 10 bases. CDR1 MNHEY and CDR2 SVGAGI come from the germline V gene. The ends lost 0 bases at V and 7 bases at J; junction bases unmatched: 5. The CDR3 covers 16 residues.

This clone occurred once. The chain carries TRBV28 and TRBJ2-7; possibly TRBD1 for D (6 bases). The CDR3 extends over 15 amino acids. V was shortened by 5 bases and J by 6 bases, with 20 bases between the two germline ends. CDR1 is MDHEN and CDR2 is SYDVKM in the germline V gene. The CDR3 sequence: CASSPRGRDKIEQYF. The CDR3 bases are TGTGCCAGCAGTCCTCGGGGCAGGGACAAAATCGAGCAGTACTTC.

This rearrangement joins TRBV30 to TRBJ1-2; 9 positions match TRBD1. This CDR3 contains 14 residues. Germline loops: CDR1 GTSNPN, CDR2 SVGIG (reference sequence). The trim removed 2 bases at V and 7 bases at J, leaving 8 bases unmatched. Written as DNA, the CDR3 is TGTGCCTGGAGTATAAGACAGGGGGTCAGTGGCTACACCTTC. Translated: CAWSIRQGVSGYTF.

In its sample, this clone was seen once. The gene calls are TRBV27 and TRBJ2-1, with 7 bases that match TRBD1. This CDR3 has 15 residues. Trimming cost V 6 bases and J 4 bases; bases outside gene matches: 9. CDR1 is MNHEY, CDR2 SMNVEV, per germline (reference sequence). The CDR3 is CASRRDRDAYNEQFF. In nucleotides, the CDR3 is TGTGCCAGCAGGCGAGACAGGGATGCGTACAATGAGCAGTTCTTC.

V usage is TRBV2 and J usage is TRBJ1-1; 7 bases match TRBD1. CDR1 and CDR2 (germline): SNHLY, FYNNEI. With V trimmed by 4 bases and J by 6 bases, 11 bases remained unmatched. This CDR3 has 15 amino acids. CDR3 region: CASSARGQNNAEAFF. Here the CDR3 DNA reads TGTGCCAGCAGTGCACGGGGACAGAATAACGCTGAAGCTTTCTTT.

The chain recombines TRBV18 with TRBJ2-2, with 7 bases fitting TRBD1. Germline V gene data show CDR1 as KGHSH and CDR2 as LQKENI. V was pared by 2 bases and J by 5 bases, with 5 bases of the junction left unmatched. The CDR3 runs 15 residues. CDR3 sequence reads: CASSPKTGMTGELFF. In DNA, the CDR3 is TGTGCCAGCTCACCAAAGACAGGGATGACCGGGGAGCTGTTTTTT.

This clone was observed a few times. The chain uses TRBV19 and TRBJ1-2; tentatively, D is TRBD1 (6 bases). Germline V CDR1 and CDR2: LNHDA, SQIVND (reference sequence). The CDR3 sequence is 15 residues long. Trimming took 2 bases from V and 3 from J, leaving 13 bases between them. The CDR3 DNA reads TGTGCCAGTAGTATATCCAGGAACAGGGACTATGGCTACACCTTC. Residues: CASSISRNRDYGYTF.

The CDR3, as DNA: TGTGCCAGCAGCTTGGGTGGGAGCTCCTACAATGAGCAGTTCTTC. It translates to CASSLGGSSYNEQFF. The gene calls are TRBV5-4 and TRBJ2-1; a weak D match, TRBD2 (5 bases). In germline, CDR1 is SGHNT, CDR2 YYREEE (reference sequence). V gave up 0 bases and J gave up 0 bases, with 7 bases separating them. This CDR3 has 15 amino acids.

The CDR3: CASSFQTGGGYEQYF. As DNA, the CDR3 is TGTGCCAGCAGCTTCCAGACAGGGGGCGGATACGAGCAGTACTTC. The V call is TRBV5-5, the J call TRBJ2-7; 10 bases align to TRBD1. Germline V gene lookup returns CDR1 SGHKS and CDR2 YYEKEE (reference sequence). The CDR3 sequence is 15 residues long. Trimming at V came to 2 bases and at J to 4 bases, leaving 6 bases not matched to a gene.

The V call is TRBV28, the J call TRBJ1-4; D is ambiguous. The germline CDR1 and CDR2 sequences are MDHEN and SYDVKM. This CDR3 spans 16 amino acids. With 0 bases removed from V and 4 bases from J, the gap between germline ends came to 12 bases. The CDR3 here is CASSLWRSENNEKLFF. In DNA, the CDR3 is TGTGCCAGCAGTTTATGGCGGTCGGAGAATAATGAAAAACTGTTTTTT.

The chain carries TRBV6-5 and TRBJ1-2, with TRBD1 matching over 9 bases. The CDR3 contains 14 residues. From germline, CDR1 is MNHEY and CDR2 SVGAGI. With V trimmed by 3 bases and J by 5 bases, 4 bases remained unmatched. CDR3 sequence: CASSYDRGSYGYTF. The CDR3 DNA follows: TGTGCCAGCAGTTATGACAGGGGGAGTTATGGCTACACCTTC.

This clone was counted between two and nine times. The chain links TRBV6-4 to TRBJ2-1; 8 bases align to TRBD2. The CDR3 length is 16 residues. Per the germline V gene, CDR1 is MRHNA and CDR2 is SNTAGT. V lost 0 bases, J lost 5 bases, and 6 bases stayed unmatched. The CDR3: CASSDSYSGDHNEQFF. As DNA, the CDR3 is TGTGCCAGCAGTGACTCTTATAGCGGGGACCACAATGAGCAGTTCTTC.

The rearrangement uses TRBV6-5 and TRBJ1-1; TRBD1 is a possible D gene (6 bases). CDR1 is MNHEY and CDR2 is SVGAGI in the germline V gene. The germline V and J ends were trimmed by 2 bases and 5 bases, with 12 bases remaining between them. The CDR3 has 14 residues. The CDR3 DNA reads as TGTGCCAGCAGTTACCGGGGGGCAGGGACTGAAGCTTTCTTT. Translation: CASSYRGAGTEAFF.